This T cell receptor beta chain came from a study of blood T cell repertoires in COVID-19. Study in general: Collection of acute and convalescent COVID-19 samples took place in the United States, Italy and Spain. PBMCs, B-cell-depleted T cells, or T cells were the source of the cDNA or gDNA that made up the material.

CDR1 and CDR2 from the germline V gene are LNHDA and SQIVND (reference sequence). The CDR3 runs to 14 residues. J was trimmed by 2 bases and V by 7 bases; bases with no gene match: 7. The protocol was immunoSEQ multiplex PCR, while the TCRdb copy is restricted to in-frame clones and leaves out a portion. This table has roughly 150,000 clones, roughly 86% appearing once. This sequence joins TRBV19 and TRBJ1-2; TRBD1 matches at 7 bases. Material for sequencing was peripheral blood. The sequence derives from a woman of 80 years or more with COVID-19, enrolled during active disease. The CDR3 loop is CASKTDRTNYGYTF. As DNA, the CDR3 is TGTGCCAGTAAGACGGACAGGACCAACTATGGCTACACCTTC.